This T cell receptor beta chain was documented in a study of blood T cell repertoires in COVID-19. This CDR3 is 15 amino acids long. The V and J ends lost 3 bases and 5 bases, in that order; junction bases with no gene match: 8. The V gene's germline CDR1 is MNHNS and CDR2 SASEGT. Sequencing was performed with immunoSEQ multiplex PCR; in TCRdb, only in-frame clones are kept and a portion is missing. The sample carries roughly 81,000 clones, around nine tenths recorded once. The chain uses TRBV6-1 and TRBJ2-7; 9 positions agree with TRBD2. This receptor was obtained from a young man with acute or convalescent COVID-19. Sequencing used peripheral blood. As DNA, the CDR3 is TGTGCCAGCAGTGATCTAGCTAGCGGGAACCACGAGCAGTACTTC. Protein sequence: CASSDLASGNHEQYF.